This is a list of T cell receptor beta chains from one sample in a study of a mutant IDH1 vaccine in newly diagnosed glioma. Libraries were prepared by immunoSEQ multiplex PCR; TCRdb keeps only in-frame clonotypes and omits some of them. The profile covers about 69,000 clones, with around 90% appearing a single time and 1.5% to 2.5% taken by the ten largest. What these receptors recognize is not known. The specimen comprised PBMCs, sampled from a glioma patient whose treatment included an IDH1 peptide vaccine. The receptors shown here come from a man aged 25-45 years with glioma. Both conserved end residues are part of each CDR3. The D gene is left open where the match is weak. Rows may omit the clone size; those that give it use once, few, many or a size class.

NA	TRBV27	TRBD2	14	TRBJ2-7	TGTGCCAGCAGTTCTCGGACTAGGCCCTACGAGCAGTACTTC	CASSSRTRPYEQYF
few	TRBV2	NA	14	TRBJ1-4	TGTGCCAGCAGGGAGGGACGGCTAAATGAAAAACTGTTTTTT	CASREGRLNEKLFF
NA	TRBV28	TRBD1	15	TRBJ1-5	TGTGCCAGCAGTTTTGCGACAGGGGGCAATCAGCCCCAGCATTTT	CASSFATGGNQPQHF
NA	TRBV5-1	NA	13	TRBJ2-3	TGCGCCAGCAGCTTGGACAGCACAGATACGCAGTATTTT	CASSLDSTDTQYF
NA	TRBV15	TRBD1	15	TRBJ2-7	TGTGCCACCAGCAGCTCAGTACAGGGGACCTACGAGCAGTACTTC	CATSSSVQGTYEQYF
few	TRBV28	TRBD1	18	TRBJ2-1	TGTGCCAGCACCAAGAGGGGGCAGCTAGGGCCCAAATACAATGAGCAGTTCTTC	CASTKRGQLGPKYNEQFF
few	TRBV4-2	NA	16	TRBJ1-2	TGTGCCAGCAGCCAAGAGTTAAGGACTACAGGCAATGGCTACACCTTC	CASSQELRTTGNGYTF
few	TRBV4-2	NA	14	TRBJ1-1	TGTGCCAGCAGCCAAAACAGAGCGAACACTGAAGCTTTCTTT	CASSQNRANTEAFF
NA	TRBV7-9	TRBD1	14	TRBJ2-7	TGTGCCAGCGGCGTCCGGGACAGGGGCTACGAGCAGTACTTC	CASGVRDRGYEQYF
once	TRBV27	NA	17	TRBJ2-2	TGTGCCAGCAGTTTATCCCCCCGCAGGGCAGTCCCCGGGGAGCTGTTTTTT	CASSLSPRRAVPGELFF
NA	TRBV5-1	NA	13	TRBJ1-2	TGCGCCAGCAGCTTGGAGGGGAACTATGGCTACACCTTC	CASSLEGNYGYTF
NA	TRBV2	NA	13	TRBJ2-7	TGTGCCAGCAGTGAGGGGAGCTCCTACGAGCAGTACTTC	CASSEGSSYEQYF
NA	TRBV10-3	TRBD2	14	TRBJ2-1	TGTGCCGTTGCTAGCGGGGGGGCTGAAAATGAGCAGTTCTTC	CAVASGGAENEQFF
NA	TRBV15	TRBD1	15	TRBJ1-4	TGTGCCACCAGCAGAGATAGGACAGGGGGTGAAAAACTGTTTTTT	CATSRDRTGGEKLFF
few	TRBV28	NA	12	TRBJ1-1	TGTGCCAGCAGTCAGCAGGGAGGGGAAGCTTTCTTT	CASSQQGGEAFF
NA	TRBV10-3	TRBD1	12	TRBJ1-2	TGTGCCATCTGGGCAGGGGGCTATGGCTACACCTTC	CAIWAGGYGYTF
NA	TRBV18	NA	15	TRBJ1-5	TGTGCCAGCTCGCCGGGACAAGCTAGCAATCAGCCCCAGCATTTT	CASSPGQASNQPQHF
NA	TRBV27	TRBD1	13	TRBJ1-2	TGTGCCAGCAGCCGAACAGGGGCGGGGGGCTACACCTTC	CASSRTGAGGYTF
few	TRBV30	NA	13	TRBJ1-6	TGTGCCTGGAGTGGGGGGGGTAATTCACCCCTCCACTTT	CAWSGGGNSPLHF
few	TRBV11-3	TRBD1	17	TRBJ2-1	TGTGCCAGCAGCTTAGGGGTAGGCGGACAGGGTGTGGGGGAGCAGTTCTTC	CASSLGVGGQGVGEQFF
NA	TRBV13	TRBD2	15	TRBJ2-1	TGTGCCAGCAGCCTCGGGGGGGCTTCCTACAATGAGCAGTTCTTC	CASSLGGASYNEQFF
NA	TRBV5-1	TRBD2	17	TRBJ2-7	TGCGCCAGCAGCTTGGGACTAGCGGGGCTATTTTCCTACGAGCAGTACTTC	CASSLGLAGLFSYEQYF
NA	TRBV19	NA	13	TRBJ2-1	TGTGCCAGTAGTAAGCCCCCGGGTTATTCGAAATTCTTC	CASSKPPGYSKFF
NA	TRBV18	TRBD1	16	TRBJ1-6	TGTGCCAGCTCGCCCGGACAGGGGTCATCTAATTCACCCCTCCACTTT	CASSPGQGSSNSPLHF
NA	TRBV28	NA	11	TRBJ2-1	TGTGCCAGCAGTTCTGGACCTGAGCAGTTCTTC	CASSSGPEQFF
NA	TRBV9	NA	15	TRBJ2-5	TGTGCCAGCAGCGTAAGCCCGGGGTACCAAGAGACCCAGTACTTC	CASSVSPGYQETQYF
once	TRBV19	NA	15	TRBJ2-7	TGTGCCAGTAGTACCCTCCTAGGGAGCGCCTACGAGCAGTACTTC	CASSTLLGSAYEQYF
NA	TRBV7-3	TRBD2	14	TRBJ2-3	TGTGCCAGCAGCTTTACCGGGACTAGCTATACGCAGTATTTT	CASSFTGTSYTQYF
few	TRBV5-4	NA	16	TRBJ2-3	TGTGCCAGCAGCTTAGATGGGGGACCTAGCACAGATACGCAGTATTTT	CASSLDGGPSTDTQYF
NA	TRBV29-1	TRBD1	14	TRBJ1-2	TGCAGCGTGGGACAGTCGACTTCTAACTATGGCTACACCTTC	CSVGQSTSNYGYTF
NA	TRBV2	TRBD1	17	TRBJ1-2	TGTGCCAGCAGTGAGACAACAGGGGGGGCGCCCAACTATGGCTACACCTTC	CASSETTGGAPNYGYTF
NA	TRBV30	NA	11	TRBJ1-2	TGTGCCTGGAGGGGGGTAGGTGGCTACACCTTC	CAWRGVGGYTF
NA	TRBV29-1	NA	13	TRBJ1-2	TGCAGCGTCCCTTACGCAGGTGAATATGGCTACACCTTC	CSVPYAGEYGYTF
NA	TRBV6-1	NA	15	TRBJ1-5	TGTGCCAGCAGTGAAGTACGGGGTTTAAACCAGCCCCAGCATTTT	CASSEVRGLNQPQHF
NA	TRBV19	NA	13	TRBJ2-1	TGTGCCAGTAGTTCCGGGTCCAACAATGAGCAGTTCTTC	CASSSGSNNEQFF
few	TRBV6-6	NA	15	TRBJ1-2	TGTGCCAGCAGCCCCGATCTCAGGGTAAACTATGGCTACACCTTC	CASSPDLRVNYGYTF
NA	TRBV5-4	TRBD2	14	TRBJ2-7	TGTGCCAGCGTCCGGACCCGGGGGGCCTACGAGCAGTACTTC	CASVRTRGAYEQYF
few	TRBV5-1	NA	14	TRBJ1-1	TGCGCCACGCGAAGCGACAGTTTGAACACTGAAGCTTTCTTT	CATRSDSLNTEAFF
NA	TRBV4-1	TRBD2	17	TRBJ2-5	TGCGCCAGCAGCCCGGGGACTAGCGGGGGGATCCAAGAGACCCAGTACTTC	CASSPGTSGGIQETQYF
NA	TRBV30	TRBD1	14	TRBJ1-5	TGTGCCTGGGATGCCGGGACAGGGGTTCAGCCCCAGCATTTT	CAWDAGTGVQPQHF
NA	TRBV15	NA	13	TRBJ1-2	TGTGCCACCAGCAGAGATGGTACGGATGGCTACACCTTC	CATSRDGTDGYTF
NA	TRBV27	TRBD1	15	TRBJ1-1	TGTGCCAGCAGTTTTCGGACAGGGATGAACACTGAAGCTTTCTTT	CASSFRTGMNTEAFF
NA	TRBV28	NA	16	TRBJ2-1	TGTGCCAGCAGTTTAGGATCCCACTGGAGGAGGAATGAGCAGTTCTTC	CASSLGSHWRRNEQFF
NA	TRBV28	NA	13	TRBJ1-1	TGTGCCAGCAGCCTATTTTCGACAGGCATAGCTTTCTTT	CASSLFSTGIAFF
NA	TRBV2	TRBD1	14	TRBJ2-3	TGTGCCAGCTCCGCCGGGACAGGGGGAGATACGCAGTATTTT	CASSAGTGGDTQYF